These 24 T cell receptor beta chains share one sample of origin, sequenced in a study of blood T cell repertoires in COVID-19. Measured with immunoSEQ multiplex PCR; TCRdb has only the in-frame clones, and not every one. There are some 42,000 clones in the sample; about 88% occur only once, and approximately 2.6% lies in the top ten. Sequenced input: peripheral blood. Receptors originate from a human donor in a cohort sampled during active COVID-19.

This chain uses TRBV4-2 with TRBJ2-3; D is ambiguous. The CDR3 length is 14 residues. V was trimmed by 0 bases and J by 1 base, leaving 5 bases between them. CDR1 and CDR2 (germline): LGHNA, YNFKEQ. For the CDR3, the DNA is TGTGCCAGCAGCCAAGATCAGGGCACAGATACGCAGTATTTT. Translated, it gives CASSQDQGTDTQYF.

This rearrangement joins TRBV3-1 (or the pseudogene TRBV3-2) to TRBJ1-1, with D uncertain. Germline V lookup: CDR1 LGHDT, CDR2 YNNKEL (reference sequence). The CDR3 is made up of 15 amino acids. Trimming left V 4 bases short and J 2 bases short, with 14 bases between. The CDR3 nucleotides read TGTGCCAGCAGCCTCCAGGTGAGGGCCAACACTGAAGCTTTCTTT. Encoded protein: CASSLQVRANTEAFF.

The chain has TRBV12-3 or TRBV12-4 and TRBJ1-2; possible D gene TRBD1, 5 bases. The length of the CDR3 is 13 residues. V lost 7 bases and J lost 7, with 16 bases in between. In DNA form, the CDR3 reads TGTGCCAGCACTCGTCCGGGGGGGTTTGGCTACACCTTC. It encodes CASTRPGGFGYTF.

The rearrangement uses TRBV15 and TRBJ2-5; TRBD1 agrees at 11 bases. CDR1 LNHNV and CDR2 YYDKDF come from the germline V gene (reference sequence). The junction had 6 bases not matched to a gene; V was cut back by 4 bases and J by 2 bases. The CDR3 sequence is 16 residues long. The CDR3 DNA follows: TGTGCCACCAGCACCGGGACAGGGGGTCGTCAAGAGACCCAGTACTTC. Residues: CATSTGTGGRQETQYF.

The V gene is TRBV15, the J gene TRBJ1-1; 10 bases fit TRBD1. V shed 0 bases, J shed 5 bases, and the junction held 6 bases outside the gene matches. CDR1 LNHNV and CDR2 YYDKDF come from the germline V gene (reference sequence). The CDR3 extends over 16 amino acids. The CDR3 here is CATSRDRTGGRTEAFF. The CDR3, as DNA: TGTGCCACCAGCAGAGATCGGACAGGGGGGCGTACTGAAGCTTTCTTT. Looking up the rest from reference TRBV15 and TRBJ1-1 gives the full variable domain: DAMVIQNPRYQVTQFGKPVTLSCSQTLNHNVMYWYQQKSSQAPKLLFHYYDKDFNNEADTPDNFQSRRPNTSFCFLDIRSPGLGDTAMYLCATSRDRTGGRTEAFFGQGTRLTVV.

The chain couples TRBV19 to TRBJ1-2, with D uncertain. Germline V gene lookup returns CDR1 LNHDA and CDR2 SQIVND (reference sequence). Trimming removed 2 bases from V and 0 bases from J, with 13 bases in between. This CDR3 spans 16 amino acids. The CDR3 region is CASSITRLASNYGYTF. For the CDR3, the DNA is TGTGCCAGTAGTATAACGAGGCTTGCATCTAACTATGGCTACACCTTC.

In this sample, this clone turned up once. The chain recombines TRBV6-2 or TRBV6-3 with TRBJ1-1; weak D call: TRBD1 (6 bases). The CDR3 consists of 14 residues. CDR1 and CDR2 from the germline V gene are MNHEY and SVGEGT. Trimming shortened V by 4 bases and J by 4 bases, and 13 bases separated the two germline ends. The CDR3 nucleotides are TGTGCCAGCAGTTCGACAGGTGCCACCACTGAAGCTTTCTTT. This codes for CASSSTGATTEAFF.

The chain links TRBV3-1 (or the pseudogene TRBV3-2) to TRBJ1-2; D unclear. This CDR3 region has 15 residues. The ends were cut back, 2 bases at V and 4 bases at J, with 14 bases in the middle. The germline V gene has CDR1 LGHDT and CDR2 YNNKEL (reference sequence). The CDR3 DNA reads as TGTGCCAGCAGCCAACACGTACAACAGTCCTATGGCTACACCTTC. The encoded protein is CASSQHVQQSYGYTF.

The chain has TRBV19 and TRBJ1-2, with D tentatively TRBD1 (6 bases). The germline CDR1 and CDR2 sequences are LNHDA and SQIVND (reference sequence). The ends were cut back, 6 bases at V and 6 bases at J, with 11 bases in the middle. The CDR3 extends over 12 amino acids. The CDR3 is CASSRTDDGYTF. The CDR3 DNA follows: TGTGCCAGTAGCCGGACAGATGATGGCTACACCTTC.

In its sample, this clone was seen once. This chain uses TRBV6-5 with TRBJ2-5; tentatively, D is TRBD2 (6 bases). V shed 8 bases and J shed 5 bases, with 21 bases lying between them. In germline, CDR1 is MNHEY, CDR2 SVGAGI. The CDR3 consists of 15 residues. This CDR3 is CASRTTPLAWETQYF. The CDR3 DNA reads TGTGCCAGCCGGACGACCCCTCTAGCGTGGGAGACCCAGTACTTC.

The count of this clone is one. This sequence joins TRBV30 and TRBJ1-1, with D uncertain. This CDR3 has 13 amino acids. Looked up from germline, CDR1 is GTSNPN and CDR2 is SVGIG (reference sequence). The V gene lost 5 bases and the J gene lost 5 bases, with 15 bases spanning the gap. This CDR3 reads CAWDRREGTEAFF. CDR3 coding DNA: TGTGCCTGGGATCGCCGGGAGGGAACTGAAGCTTTCTTT.

This rearrangement joins TRBV6-5 to TRBJ1-2; 7 nucleotides align to TRBD1. The J segment lost 8 bases and the V segment lost 5 bases, leaving 14 bases of the junction unmatched. The CDR3 loop spans 15 amino acids. The germline CDR1 and CDR2 sequences are MNHEY and SVGAGI. In DNA form, the CDR3 reads TGTGCCAGCAGTCCGGGACAGCCCCCTCTGGGGGGCTACACCTTC. Protein product: CASSPGQPPLGGYTF.

The genes are TRBV3-1 (or the pseudogene TRBV3-2) and TRBJ2-1; weak D call: TRBD1 (6 bases). This CDR3 spans 16 amino acids. Trimming left V 1 base short and J 6 bases short, with 16 bases between. CDR1 and CDR2 (germline): LGHDT, YNNKEL (reference sequence). This CDR3 is CASSQVVLRGTNEQFF. In nucleotides, the CDR3 is TGTGCCAGCAGCCAAGTGGTTTTGAGGGGGACCAATGAGCAGTTCTTC.

CDR3 bases: TGCGCCAGCAGTCCGAACGGTATGAACACTGAAGCTTTCTTT. Translation gives CASSPNGMNTEAFF. This chain joins TRBV10-2 and TRBJ1-1, with unresolved D. The V end lost 5 bases, the J end lost 0 bases, and 10 bases lay between the germline ends. The CDR3 runs to 14 residues. The germline gives CDR1 WSHSY, CDR2 SAAADI.

The genes are TRBV12-3 or TRBV12-4 and TRBJ2-2; D not resolved. The ends were cut back, 5 bases at V and 4 bases at J, with 5 bases in the middle. This CDR3 spans 12 amino acids. The CDR3: CASSQSTGELFF. The CDR3 bases are TGTGCCAGCAGTCAGTCCACCGGGGAGCTGTTTTTT.

V and J are TRBV2 and TRBJ2-1; the match to TRBD2 covers 10 bases. Germline V gene lookup returns CDR1 SNHLY and CDR2 FYNNEI. J gave up 5 bases and V 5 bases, and 6 bases lay outside the gene matches. The CDR3 has 15 residues. DNA for the CDR3: TGTGCCAGCAGTAGGTCTAGCGGGGGCCACAATGAGCAGTTCTTC. It codes for CASSRSSGGHNEQFF. The complete variable domain, with remaining parts taken from reference TRBV2 and TRBJ2-1, reads EPEVTQTPSHQVTQMGQEVILRCVPISNHLYFYWYRQILGQKVEFLVSFYNNEISEKSEIFDDQFSVERPDGSNFTLKIRSTKLEDSAMYFCASSRSSGGHNEQFFGPGTRLTVL.

This clone showed up just once. This chain links TRBV7-6 with TRBJ2-1; 8 bases line up with TRBD2. CDR1 is SGHVS, CDR2 FNYEAQ, per germline. V gave up 2 bases and J gave up 7 bases; unmatched junction bases: 13. The CDR3 totals 17 residues. The CDR3 is CASSLITSGGPGNEQFF. The CDR3 DNA follows: TGTGCCAGCAGCTTAATAACGTCGGGGGGGCCGGGTAATGAGCAGTTCTTC. Full variable domain (missing parts from reference TRBV7-6 and TRBJ2-1): GAGVSQSPRYKVTKRGQDVALRCDPISGHVSLYWYRQALGQGPEFLTYFNYEAQQDKSGLPNDRFSAERPEGSISTLTIQRTEQRDSAMYRCASSLITSGGPGNEQFFGPGTRLTVL.

The rearrangement uses TRBV7-6 and TRBJ2-1, with 9 bases lining up with TRBD2. The CDR3 spans 15 residues. The ends lost 8 bases at V and 4 bases at J; junction bases unmatched: 9. The germline V gene encodes CDR1 SGHVS and CDR2 FNYEAQ. CDR3 sequence: CASGRGGAYYNEQFF. The CDR3, as DNA: TGTGCCAGCGGGCGCGGGGGGGCGTATTACAATGAGCAGTTCTTC. The variable domain in full, completed from reference TRBV7-6 and TRBJ2-1, reads GAGVSQSPRYKVTKRGQDVALRCDPISGHVSLYWYRQALGQGPEFLTYFNYEAQQDKSGLPNDRFSAERPEGSISTLTIQRTEQRDSAMYRCASGRGGAYYNEQFFGPGTRLTVL.

This chain's CDR3 is CASSETVPNYGYTF. The CDR3 region has the DNA TGTGCCAGCAGTGAGACAGTTCCTAACTATGGCTACACCTTC. The chain has TRBV6-1 and TRBJ1-2; a weak D match, TRBD1 (5 bases). Trimming shortened V by 3 bases and J by 0 bases, and 8 bases separated the two germline ends. From germline, CDR1 is MNHNS and CDR2 SASEGT. The CDR3 runs 14 residues.

The rearrangement uses TRBV7-9 and TRBJ1-2; D may be TRBD1 (6 bases). This CDR3 region has 17 residues. Trimming took off 3 bases at V and 1 base at J, with 18 bases between the two ends. Germline CDR1 is SEHNR and CDR2 is FQNEAQ (reference sequence). The CDR3 bases are TGTGCCAGCAGCTTCGGGACAACCCCCTCCCTTAACTATGGCTACACCTTC. It is translated as CASSFGTTPSLNYGYTF.

The V call is TRBV10-3, the J call TRBJ2-7; 7 bases are shared with TRBD1. The CDR3 is 13 amino acids. The junction had 8 bases not matched to a gene; V was cut back by 7 bases and J by 5 bases. From germline, CDR1 is ENHRY and CDR2 SYGVKD. As DNA, the CDR3 is TGTGCCATCAATTCAGGGGGAAAGGACGAGCAGTACTTC. It encodes CAINSGGKDEQYF.

This chain links TRBV7-9 with TRBJ2-2; possibly TRBD2 for D (6 bases). Trimming took 4 bases from V and 4 from J, leaving 16 bases between them. The germline V gene has CDR1 SEHNR and CDR2 FQNEAQ (reference sequence). This CDR3 region has 16 residues. CDR3: CASSSRDRGSTGELFF. CDR3 bases: TGTGCCAGCAGCTCGCGGGACCGCGGGTCCACCGGGGAGCTGTTTTTT.

The rearrangement links TRBV2 to TRBJ1-5, with unresolved D. The CDR3 is 13 amino acids. Germline assignment: CDR1 SNHLY and CDR2 FYNNEI. The germline V and J ends were trimmed by 6 bases and 5 bases, with 11 bases remaining between them. The CDR3 sequence is CASRVGAYQPQHF. DNA of the CDR3: TGTGCCAGCAGAGTCGGTGCTTATCAGCCCCAGCATTTT.

The gene calls are TRBV3-1 (or the pseudogene TRBV3-2) and TRBJ1-5; D may be TRBD1 (6 bases). The germline CDR1 and CDR2 sequences are LGHDT and YNNKEL (reference sequence). CDR3 size: 17 residues. V dropped 0 bases and J dropped 2 bases, with 14 bases sitting between them. The CDR3, as DNA: TGTGCCAGCAGCCAAGATACCGGGACACGGGGCAATCAGCCCCAGCATTTT. The encoded protein is CASSQDTGTRGNQPQHF.